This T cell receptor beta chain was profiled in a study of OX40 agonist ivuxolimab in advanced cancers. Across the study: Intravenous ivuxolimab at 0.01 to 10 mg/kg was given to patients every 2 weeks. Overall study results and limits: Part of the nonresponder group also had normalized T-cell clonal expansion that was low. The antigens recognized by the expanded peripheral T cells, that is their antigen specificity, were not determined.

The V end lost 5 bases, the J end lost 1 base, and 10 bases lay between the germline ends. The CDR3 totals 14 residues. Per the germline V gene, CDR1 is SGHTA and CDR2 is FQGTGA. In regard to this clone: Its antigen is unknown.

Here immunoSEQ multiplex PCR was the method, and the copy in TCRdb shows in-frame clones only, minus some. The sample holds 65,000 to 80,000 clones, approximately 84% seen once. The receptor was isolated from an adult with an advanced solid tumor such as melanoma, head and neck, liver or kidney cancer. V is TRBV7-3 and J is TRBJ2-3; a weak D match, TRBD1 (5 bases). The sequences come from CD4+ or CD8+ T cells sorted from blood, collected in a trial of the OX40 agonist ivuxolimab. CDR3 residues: CASSPIGGTDTQYF. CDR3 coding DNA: TGTGCCAGCAGCCCTATAGGGGGCACAGATACGCAGTATTTT.